Included here is one T cell receptor beta chain sequence, with context. Described time point: blood from clinic visit 5 months post-surgery; TSC patient then seizure free. The V gene's germline CDR1 is SGHRS and CDR2 YFSETQ. Trimming left V 4 bases short and J 2 bases short, with 7 bases between. The CDR3 consists of 13 residues. This record belongs to a study of brain T cells in children with intractable seizures. The protocol was immunoSEQ multiplex PCR, while the TCRdb copy is restricted to in-frame clones and leaves out a portion. This sample has about 340,000 clones; over 85% occur once, and the top ten carry 5.7%.

The chain employs TRBV5-1 and TRBJ1-5; D gene ambiguous. Sequences were derived from peripheral blood, sampled less than 6 months after surgery. The sequence came from a boy under three years old with tuberous sclerosis and intractable seizures. In DNA, the CDR3 is TGCGCCAGCAGCCCGGACGGCAATCAGCCCCAGCATTTT. It specifies CASSPDGNQPQHF.